This T cell receptor beta chain was recorded in a study of blood T cell repertoires in COVID-19. Across the study: The United States, Italy and Spain provided the acute and convalescent COVID-19 samples. From T cells, B-cell-depleted T cells, or PBMCs came the material, which was cDNA or gDNA.

This CDR3 has 15 residues. Between the trimmed V and J ends, which lost 3 bases and 2 bases, there was a span of 10 bases. Germline V gene data show CDR1 as LGHDT and CDR2 as YNNKEL (reference sequence). As handled by the study authors: Nucleated cell number was recorded as an estimate derived from reference gene primer amplification. Measured with immunoSEQ multiplex PCR; TCRdb has only the in-frame clones, and not every one. V and J calls and clone size are as listed in that table; D and trimming were resolved from the DNA. The data contain around 340,000 clones, 80% to 90% of them singletons. The sequencing input was peripheral blood. The chain combines TRBV3-1 (or the pseudogene TRBV3-2) with TRBJ2-2; D is perhaps TRBD1 (6 bases). This receptor was obtained from a man aged 25 to 40 with active or convalescent COVID-19. The CDR3, as DNA: TGTGCCAGCAGCCACAGGGGATTAAACACCGGGGAGCTGTTTTTT. Protein: CASSHRGLNTGELFF.